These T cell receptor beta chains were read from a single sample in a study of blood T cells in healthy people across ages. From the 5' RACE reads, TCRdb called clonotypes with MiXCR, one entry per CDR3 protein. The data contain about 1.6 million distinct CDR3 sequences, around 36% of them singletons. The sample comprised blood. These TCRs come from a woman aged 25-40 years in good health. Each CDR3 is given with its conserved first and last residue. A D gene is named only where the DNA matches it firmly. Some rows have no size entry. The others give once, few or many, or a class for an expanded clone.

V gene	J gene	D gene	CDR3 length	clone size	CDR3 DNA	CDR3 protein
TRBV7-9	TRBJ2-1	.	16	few	TGTGCCAGCAGCTTAGCTCCCGTGAGGGCCCTGCGTGAGCAGTTCTTC	CASSLAPVRALREQFF
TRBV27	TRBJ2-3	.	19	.	TGTGCCAGCAGTTTATCGCGTAAGGCCTACAGGGCGGGCACAGATACGCAGTATTTT	CASSLSRKAYRAGTDTQYF
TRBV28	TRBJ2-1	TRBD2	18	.	TGTGCCAGCAGTTTATATTCTAGCGGGAGACCGAACCCGCTAGTGCAGTTCTTC	CASSLYSSGRPNPLVQFF
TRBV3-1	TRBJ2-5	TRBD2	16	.	TGTGCCAGCAGCCCCCTTTGGACTAGCGGGGGTGAGACCCAGTACTTC	CASSPLWTSGGETQYF
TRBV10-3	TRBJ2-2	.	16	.	TGTGCCATCAGTCCAGGACTGGCGGGCAACACCGGGGAGCTGTTTTTT	CAISPGLAGNTGELFF
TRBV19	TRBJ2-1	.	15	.	TGTGCCAGTAGTACGGCTCTGAGCTCCTACAATGAGCAGTTCTTC	CASSTALSSYNEQFF
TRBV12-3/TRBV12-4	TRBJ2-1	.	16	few	TGTGCCAGCAGTCCACAGGGGGGGATTCCCTACAATGAGCAGTTCTTC	CASSPQGGIPYNEQFF
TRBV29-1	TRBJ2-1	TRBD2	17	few	TGCAGCGTTGGGGGACTAGCGGGACACAGCTCCTACAATGAGCAGTTCTTC	CSVGGLAGHSSYNEQFF
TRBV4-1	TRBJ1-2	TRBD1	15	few	TGCGCCAGCAGCCAAGAACAGGGGGGTAACTATGGCTACACCTTC	CASSQEQGGNYGYTF
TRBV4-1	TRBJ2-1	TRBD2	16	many	TGCGCCAGCAGCCAAGGGGGAGGGGCAGGAATCTATGAGCAGTTCTTC	CASSQGGGAGIYEQFF
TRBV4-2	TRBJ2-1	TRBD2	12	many	TGTGCCAGCAGCTCCCCGGGGGGTGAGCAGTTCTTC	CASSSPGGEQFF
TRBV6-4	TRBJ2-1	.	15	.	TGTGCCAGCAGTGAAAGACTAGGTTCCTACAATGAGCAGTTCTTC	CASSERLGSYNEQFF
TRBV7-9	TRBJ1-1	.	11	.	TGTGCCAGCAGCTTAGAACAGGAAGCTTTCTTT	CASSLEQEAFF
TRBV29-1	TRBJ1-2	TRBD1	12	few	TGCAGCGTTACAGGGGTCCCCTATGGCTACACCTTC	CSVTGVPYGYTF
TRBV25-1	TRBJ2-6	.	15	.	TGTGCCAGCAGTGACTCTGGGTCTGGGGCCAACGTCCTGACTTTC	CASSDSGSGANVLTF
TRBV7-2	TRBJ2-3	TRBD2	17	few	TGTGCCAGCAGCTTACCTAGCGGGAGAGATAGCACAGATACGCAGTATTTT	CASSLPSGRDSTDTQYF
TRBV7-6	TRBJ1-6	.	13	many	TGTGCCAGCAGCCCCCTGACGGATTCACCCCTCCACTTT	CASSPLTDSPLHF
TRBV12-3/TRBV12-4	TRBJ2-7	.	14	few	TGTGCCAGCAGTCACCCGGGTCTGGTGGGAGAGCAGTACTTC	CASSHPGLVGEQYF
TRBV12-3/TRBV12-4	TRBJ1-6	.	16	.	TGTGCCAGCAGTTTACAGGGTCCCTCCTATAATTCACCCCTCCACTTT	CASSLQGPSYNSPLHF
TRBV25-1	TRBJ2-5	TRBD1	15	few	TGTGCCAGCAGTGGGGGCCGGGACAGGGTAAAGACCCAGTACTTC	CASSGGRDRVKTQYF
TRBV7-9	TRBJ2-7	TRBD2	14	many	TGTGCCAGCAGCCGGCAAGCGGGACCTTACGAGCAGTACTTC	CASSRQAGPYEQYF
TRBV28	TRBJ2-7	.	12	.	TGTGCCAGCAGCGGGAGCTTCTACGAGCAGTACTTC	CASSGSFYEQYF
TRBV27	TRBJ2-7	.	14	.	TGTGCCAGCAGTCTAAGGGGACGGATGTACGGGCAGTACTTC	CASSLRGRMYGQYF
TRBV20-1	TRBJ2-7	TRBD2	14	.	TGCAGTGCCCAAAGACTAGCGAACTCCTACGAGCAGTACTTC	CSAQRLANSYEQYF
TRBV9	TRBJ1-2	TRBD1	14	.	TGTGCCAGCAGCGTAACAGGGGGCATTCATGGCTACACCTTC	CASSVTGGIHGYTF
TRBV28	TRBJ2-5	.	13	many	TGTGCCAGCAGTTTTAGGGGGTCGGAGACCCAGTACTTC	CASSFRGSETQYF
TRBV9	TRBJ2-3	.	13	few	TGTGCCAGCAGCCCCGGCCCCGCAGATACGCAGTATTTT	CASSPGPADTQYF